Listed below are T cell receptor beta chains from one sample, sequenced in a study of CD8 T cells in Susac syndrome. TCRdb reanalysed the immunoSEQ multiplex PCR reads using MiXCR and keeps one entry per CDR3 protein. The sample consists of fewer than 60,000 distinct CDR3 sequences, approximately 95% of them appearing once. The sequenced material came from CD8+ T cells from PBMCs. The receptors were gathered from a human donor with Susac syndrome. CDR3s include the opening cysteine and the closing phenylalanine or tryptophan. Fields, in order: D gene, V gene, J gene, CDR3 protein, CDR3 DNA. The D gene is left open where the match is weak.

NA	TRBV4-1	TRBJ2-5	CASSRPDSQETQYF	TGCGCCAGCAGCCGCCCGGACTCCCAAGAGACCCAGTACTTC
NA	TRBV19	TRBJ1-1	CATTPNRDMNTEAFF	TGTGCCACCACACCGAACAGGGACATGAACACTGAAGCTTTCTTT
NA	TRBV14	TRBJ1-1	CASSSWEKGDTEAFF	TGTGCCAGCAGCTCGTGGGAGAAGGGAGACACTGAAGCTTTCTTT
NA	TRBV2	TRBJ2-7	CASLLLEQYF	TGTGCCAGCCTGCTCCTCGAGCAGTACTTC
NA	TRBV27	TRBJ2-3	CASSLIRGRGTDTQYF	TGTGCCAGCAGTTTAATTAGGGGCCGCGGCACAGATACGCAGTATTTT
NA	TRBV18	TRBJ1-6	CASSPPQQGVRNSPLHF	TGTGCCAGCTCACCACCGCAGCAGGGTGTCAGGAATTCACCCCTCCACTTT
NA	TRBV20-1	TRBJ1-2	CSARESSGLGGYTF	TGCAGTGCTAGAGAATCAAGCGGGCTTGGCGGCTACACCTTC
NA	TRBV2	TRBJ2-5	CASSVTEETQYF	TGTGCCAGCAGTGTAACAGAAGAGACCCAGTACTTC
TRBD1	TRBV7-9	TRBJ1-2	CASSLDPGQGEARYGYTF	TGTGCCAGCAGCTTAGACCCGGGACAGGGTGAAGCCCGCTATGGCTACACCTTC
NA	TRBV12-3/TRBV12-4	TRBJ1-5	CASSTVGLNQPQHF	TGTGCCAGCAGCACCGTAGGGCTCAATCAGCCCCAGCATTTT
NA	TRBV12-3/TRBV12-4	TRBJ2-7	CASSLSGRSRYEQYF	TGTGCCAGCAGTTTGTCTGGACGAAGTAGGTACGAGCAGTACTTC
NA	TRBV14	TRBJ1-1	CASSRWTANTEAFF	TGTGCCAGCAGCCGTTGGACGGCGAACACTGAAGCTTTCTTT
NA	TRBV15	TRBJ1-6	CATSRDRQGNSPLHF	TGTGCCACCAGCAGAGATAGGCAGGGGAATTCACCCCTCCACTTT
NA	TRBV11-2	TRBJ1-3	CASSLSGSLYGNTIYF	TGTGCCAGCAGCTTATCCGGATCGCTTTATGGAAACACCATATATTTT
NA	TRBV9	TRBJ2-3	CASSVAPQDSTDTQYF	TGTGCCAGCAGCGTAGCCCCCCAGGACAGCACAGATACGCAGTATTTT
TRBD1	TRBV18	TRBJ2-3	CASSPRPGGAGTDTQYF	TGTGCCAGCTCACCACGCCCAGGGGGCGCAGGGACAGATACGCAGTATTTT
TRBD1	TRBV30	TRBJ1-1	CAWRTGDTEAFF	TGTGCCTGGAGGACAGGGGACACTGAAGCTTTCTTT
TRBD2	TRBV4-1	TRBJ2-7	CASSQIGAGGPYEQYF	TGCGCCAGCAGCCAAATCGGGGCGGGGGGCCCTTACGAGCAGTACTTC
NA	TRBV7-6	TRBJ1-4	CASSPETGSTNEKLFF	TGTGCCAGCAGCCCCGAAACAGGCTCAACTAATGAAAAACTGTTTTTT
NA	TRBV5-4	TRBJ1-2	CASSLAGGSGYTF	TGTGCCAGCAGCTTGGCGGGGGGAAGCGGCTACACCTTC
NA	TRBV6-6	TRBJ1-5	CASSPRAVAQPQHF	TGTGCCAGCAGTCCCCGGGCAGTGGCTCAGCCCCAGCATTTT
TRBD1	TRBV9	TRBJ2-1	CASSGRDSGDNEQFF	TGTGCCAGCAGCGGACGGGACAGTGGGGATAATGAGCAGTTCTTC
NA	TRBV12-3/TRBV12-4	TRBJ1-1	CASSSLGVGAFF	TGTGCCAGCAGTTCTCTTGGGGTTGGAGCTTTCTTT
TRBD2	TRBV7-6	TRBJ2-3	CASSRLRSGGNTDTQYF	TGTGCCAGCAGCCGACTTAGAAGCGGGGGAAACACAGATACGCAGTATTTT